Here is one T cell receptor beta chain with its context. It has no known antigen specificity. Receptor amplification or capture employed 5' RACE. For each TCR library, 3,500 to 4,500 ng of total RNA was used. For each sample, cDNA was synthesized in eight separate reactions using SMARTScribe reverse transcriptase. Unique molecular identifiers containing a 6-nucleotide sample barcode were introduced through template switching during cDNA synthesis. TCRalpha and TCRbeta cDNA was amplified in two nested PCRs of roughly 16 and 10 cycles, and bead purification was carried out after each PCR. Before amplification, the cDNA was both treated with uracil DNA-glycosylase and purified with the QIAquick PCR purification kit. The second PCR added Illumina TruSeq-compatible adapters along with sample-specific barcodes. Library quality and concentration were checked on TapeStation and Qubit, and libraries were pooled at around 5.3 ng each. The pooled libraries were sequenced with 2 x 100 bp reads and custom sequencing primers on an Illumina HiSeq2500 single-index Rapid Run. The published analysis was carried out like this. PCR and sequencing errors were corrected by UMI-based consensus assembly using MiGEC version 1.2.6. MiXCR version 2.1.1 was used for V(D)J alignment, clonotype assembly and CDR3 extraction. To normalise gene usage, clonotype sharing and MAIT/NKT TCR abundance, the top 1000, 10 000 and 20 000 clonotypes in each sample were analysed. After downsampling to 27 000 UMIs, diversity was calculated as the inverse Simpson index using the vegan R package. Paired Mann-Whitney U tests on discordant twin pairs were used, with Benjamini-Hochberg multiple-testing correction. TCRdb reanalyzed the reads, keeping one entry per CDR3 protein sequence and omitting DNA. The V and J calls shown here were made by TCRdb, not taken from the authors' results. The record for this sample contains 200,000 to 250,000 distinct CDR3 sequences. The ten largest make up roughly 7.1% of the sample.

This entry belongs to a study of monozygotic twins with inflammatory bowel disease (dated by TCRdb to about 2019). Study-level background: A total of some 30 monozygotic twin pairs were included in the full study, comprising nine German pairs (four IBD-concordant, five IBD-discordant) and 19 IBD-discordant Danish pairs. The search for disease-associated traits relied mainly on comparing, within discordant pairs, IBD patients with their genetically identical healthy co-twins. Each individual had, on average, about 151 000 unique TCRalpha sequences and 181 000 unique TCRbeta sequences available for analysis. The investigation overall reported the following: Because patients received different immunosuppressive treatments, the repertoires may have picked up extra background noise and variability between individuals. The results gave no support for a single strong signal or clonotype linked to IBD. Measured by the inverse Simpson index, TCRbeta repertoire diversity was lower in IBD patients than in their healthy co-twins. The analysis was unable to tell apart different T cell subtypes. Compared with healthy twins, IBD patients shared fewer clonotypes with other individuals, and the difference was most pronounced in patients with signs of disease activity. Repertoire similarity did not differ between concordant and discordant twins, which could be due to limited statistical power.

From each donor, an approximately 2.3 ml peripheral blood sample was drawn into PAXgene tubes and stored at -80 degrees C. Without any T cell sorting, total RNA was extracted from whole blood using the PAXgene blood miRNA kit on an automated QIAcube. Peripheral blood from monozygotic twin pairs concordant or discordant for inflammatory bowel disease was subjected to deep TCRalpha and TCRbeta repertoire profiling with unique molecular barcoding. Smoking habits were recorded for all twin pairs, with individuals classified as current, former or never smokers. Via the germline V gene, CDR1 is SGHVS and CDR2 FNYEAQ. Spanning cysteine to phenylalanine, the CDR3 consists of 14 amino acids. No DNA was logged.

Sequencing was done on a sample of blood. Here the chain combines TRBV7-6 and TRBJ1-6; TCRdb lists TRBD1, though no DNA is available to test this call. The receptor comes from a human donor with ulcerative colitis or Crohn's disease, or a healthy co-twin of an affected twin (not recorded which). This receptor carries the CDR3 CASRQGGFSSPLHF.